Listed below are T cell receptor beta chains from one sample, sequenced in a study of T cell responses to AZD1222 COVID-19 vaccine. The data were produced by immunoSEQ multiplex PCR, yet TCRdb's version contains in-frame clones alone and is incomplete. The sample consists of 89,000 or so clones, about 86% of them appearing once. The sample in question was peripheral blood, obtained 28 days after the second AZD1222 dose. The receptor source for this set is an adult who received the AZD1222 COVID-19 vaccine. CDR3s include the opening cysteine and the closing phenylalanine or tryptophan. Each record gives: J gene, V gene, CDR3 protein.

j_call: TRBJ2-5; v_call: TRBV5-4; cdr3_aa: CASRGRQGQETQYF
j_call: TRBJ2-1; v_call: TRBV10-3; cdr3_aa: CAIGQGLYNEQFF
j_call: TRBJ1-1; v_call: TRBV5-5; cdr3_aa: CASRMAGGLTEAFF
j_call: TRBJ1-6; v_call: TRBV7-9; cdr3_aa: CASSLGINNSPLHF
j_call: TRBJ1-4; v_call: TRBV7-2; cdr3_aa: CASTQGQWNEKLFF
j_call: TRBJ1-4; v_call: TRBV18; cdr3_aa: CASSVGVRNEKLFF
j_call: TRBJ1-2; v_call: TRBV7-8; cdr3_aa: CASSLALRAGYTF
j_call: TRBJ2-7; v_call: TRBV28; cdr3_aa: CASSFTGGFYEQYF
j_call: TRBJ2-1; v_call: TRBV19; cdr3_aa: CASSIGQTNNEQFF
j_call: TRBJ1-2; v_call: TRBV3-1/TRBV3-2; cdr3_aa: CASSQDRARGYTF
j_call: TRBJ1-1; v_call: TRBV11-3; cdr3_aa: CASSWGLRTGLSGEAFF
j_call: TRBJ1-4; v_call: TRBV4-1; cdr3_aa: CASSQGQGLNEKLFF
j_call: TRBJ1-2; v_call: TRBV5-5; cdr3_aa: CASSFTGGTLVGYTF
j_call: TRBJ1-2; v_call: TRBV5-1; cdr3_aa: CASNTGTTDGYTF
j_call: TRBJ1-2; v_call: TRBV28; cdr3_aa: CASGRFYGYTF
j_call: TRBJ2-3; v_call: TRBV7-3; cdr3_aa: CASSLRRNSDTQYF
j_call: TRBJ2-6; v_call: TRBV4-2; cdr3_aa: CASSHGQAVSGANVLTF
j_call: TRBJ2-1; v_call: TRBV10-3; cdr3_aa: CAIRETRDRAEQFF
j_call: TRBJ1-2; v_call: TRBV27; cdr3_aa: CASSPYSDRDYGYTF
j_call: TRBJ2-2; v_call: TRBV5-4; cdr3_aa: CASSPANLGTGELFF
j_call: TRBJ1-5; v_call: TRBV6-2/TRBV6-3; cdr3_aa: CASSYSAGKGQPQHF
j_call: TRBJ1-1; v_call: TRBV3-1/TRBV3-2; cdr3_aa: CASSQIQNMNTEAFF
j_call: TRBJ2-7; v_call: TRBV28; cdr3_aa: CASSPGLPYEQYF
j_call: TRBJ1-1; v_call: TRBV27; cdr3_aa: CASTLLAGTEAFF
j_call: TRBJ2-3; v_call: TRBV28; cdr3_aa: CASGPRTDTQYF
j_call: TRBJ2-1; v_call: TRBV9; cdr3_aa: CASSLDHNSYNEQFF
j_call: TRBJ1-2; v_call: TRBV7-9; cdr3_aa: CASSLAGSGGYTF
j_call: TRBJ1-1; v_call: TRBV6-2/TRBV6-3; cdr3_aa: CASSYAQTGGTEAFF
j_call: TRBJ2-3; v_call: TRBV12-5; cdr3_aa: CASGLQGSDTQYF
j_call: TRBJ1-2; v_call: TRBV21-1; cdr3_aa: CASSKGQGQGDYGYTF
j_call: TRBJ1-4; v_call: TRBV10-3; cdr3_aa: CAISESKQVNEKLFF
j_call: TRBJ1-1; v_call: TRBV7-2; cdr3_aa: CASTRSSVNTEAFF
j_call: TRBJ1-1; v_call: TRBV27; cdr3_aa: CASSFSTGSFGGTEAFF
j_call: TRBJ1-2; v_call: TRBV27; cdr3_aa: CASSFRRDAYGYTF
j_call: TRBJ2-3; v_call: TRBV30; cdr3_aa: CAWSKGTGKDTQYF
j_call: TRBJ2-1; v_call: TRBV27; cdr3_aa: CASSPAGAPFYNEQFF
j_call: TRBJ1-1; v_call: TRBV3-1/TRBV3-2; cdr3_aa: CASSQGYREAFF
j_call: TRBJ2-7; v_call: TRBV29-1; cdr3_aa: CSVTLGTGGSYEQYF
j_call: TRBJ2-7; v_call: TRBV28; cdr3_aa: CASSLWSRRVYEQYF
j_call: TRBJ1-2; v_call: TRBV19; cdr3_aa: CASSPRDLGGYGYTF
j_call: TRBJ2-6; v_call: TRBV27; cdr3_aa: CASSSPTLSGANVLTF
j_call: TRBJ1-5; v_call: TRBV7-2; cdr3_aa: CASSFAAASNQPQHF
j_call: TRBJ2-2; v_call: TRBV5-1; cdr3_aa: CASSPAPGSTGELFF
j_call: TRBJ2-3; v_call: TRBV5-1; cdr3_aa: CASSRSTSTDTQYF
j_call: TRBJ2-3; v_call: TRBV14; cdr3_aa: CASSLWDVGDTQYF
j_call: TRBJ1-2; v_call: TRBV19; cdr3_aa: CASSIVGQLNYGYTF
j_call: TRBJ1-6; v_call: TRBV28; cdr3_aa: CASSFGQVGNSPLHF
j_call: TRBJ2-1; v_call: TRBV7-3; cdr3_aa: CASSQTSGRYGEQFF
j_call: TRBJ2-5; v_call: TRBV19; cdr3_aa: CASSILGSRKETQYF